This TCR beta chain was documented in a study of blood T cell repertoires in COVID-19. The CDR3 totals 15 residues. Germline lookup yields CDR1 DFQATT and CDR2 SNEGSKA (reference sequence). Trimming took off 3 bases at V and 10 bases at J, with 19 bases between the two ends. Assay: immunoSEQ multiplex PCR; the TCRdb copy retains only in-frame clones and omits some. Of fewer than 300,000 clones detected, more than 85% appear once; the ten largest clones hold approximately 9%. This receptor was obtained from a man aged 35 to 55 who had recovered from COVID-19. The sample taken for sequencing was PBMCs or T cells enriched from blood (not recorded which). The rearrangement links TRBV20-1 to TRBJ1-6, with no clear D. In DNA form, the CDR3 reads TGCAGTGCTAGTCTTGGGAATCGCGGGCAATCACCCCTCCACTTT. Its protein product is CSASLGNRGQSPLHF.